The subject of this entry is one T cell receptor (beta chain). Its antigen is not identified. Unique molecular identifiers were present on cDNA, and template switching added a universal primer site. Using its own MiXCR run on the 5' RACE reads, TCRdb lists one record per CDR3 protein. The data hold 1.5 million to 2 million distinct CDR3 sequences, with around 33% observed a single time. This sample stems from a study of identical twins. Study-level points and caveats: Cross-sectional statistical analysis, not tracking of the same donors, underpinned the conclusions. With abundant cord blood beta clonotypes, insertions were fewer; memory repertoires showed no such pattern.

CDR3 size: 13 residues. Trimming shortened V by 5 bases and J by 4 bases, and 9 bases separated the two germline ends. Germline V lookup: CDR1 LNHNV, CDR2 YYDKDF (reference sequence). Sequenced input: cord blood. This chain joins TRBV15 and TRBJ2-4; TRBD1 or TRBD2 may be the D gene (5 bases each). The receptor was isolated from a newborn girl in good health. The CDR3 region is CATSGTWKNIQYF. In DNA form, the CDR3 reads TGTGCCACCAGCGGGACGTGGAAAAACATTCAGTACTTC.